This T cell receptor (beta chain) is drawn from a study of control samples from healthy donors and cancer patients. Produced via immunoSEQ multiplex PCR; TCRdb's table is partial and in-frame only. The sample shows about 130,000 clones, around nine tenths of them seen only once. Trimming took 6 bases from V and 2 from J; bases not matched to a gene: 4. The CDR3 covers 14 residues. Germline V CDR1 and CDR2: MDHEN, SYDVKM. The specimen sequenced was blood. This receptor was identified in a man aged 18 to 29 in good health. J is TRBJ1-2 and V is TRBV28, with 9 positions matching TRBD1. CDR3 coding DNA: TGTGCCAGCAGCCCCGGGACAGGGAACTATGGCTACACCTTC. This translates into CASSPGTGNYGYTF.